The present entry profiles one T cell receptor beta chain with its context. Antigen: not known. This sample was taken from a study of siplizumab effects on memory and regulatory T cells. Whole-study findings and limits: Most alloreactive clones went unmapped to unstimulated subsets; only a minor fraction mapped. Siplizumab significantly reduced alloreactive sequences traceable to unstimulated CD4+ memory cells.

Profiled with immunoSEQ multiplex PCR; TCRdb holds only in-frame clones, not every one. This table has more than 85,000 clones, about 93% appearing once. Deletions cut 5 bases from V and 9 bases from J, with 18 bases between. The CDR3 consists of 14 residues. CDR1 is MRHNA, CDR2 SNTAGT, per germline. Sequencing was done on a sample of CD4+ T cells sorted from blood. The chain is built from TRBV6-4 and TRBJ2-3, with D perhaps matching TRBD1 (6 bases). This TCR derives from a human donor in good health. The CDR3 DNA is TGTGCCAGCAGTACAGGGCCCGCCTCCCCCACGCAGTATTTT. It translates to CASSTGPASPTQYF.